This TCR beta chain was captured in a study of blood T cell repertoires in COVID-19. Study summary: Specimens from acute and convalescent COVID-19 originated in the United States, Italy and Spain.

Participants, about 18 to 90 years old, spanned 25 or so US areas. Participants reported their clinical history, and cohort assignment relied on those reports. The ends lost 4 bases at V and 5 bases at J; junction bases unmatched: 7. There are 15 residues in the CDR3. Germline-derived CDR1 and CDR2 are SGHRS and YFSETQ. In the original workflow: Estimation of nucleated cell counts was performed using reference gene primer amplification. The repertoire was sequenced with immunoSEQ multiplex PCR; TCRdb's copy has only in-frame clones and lacks some. V and J calls and clone size are given by that table; D and trimming were obtained from the DNA. This table has around 58,000 clones, 80% to 90% appearing once.

Sequenced: PBMCs or T cells enriched from blood (not recorded which). This clonotype was obtained from a woman aged 40 to 55 with acute COVID-19. The chain joins TRBV5-1 to TRBJ2-2; 8 bases match TRBD1. The DNA for the CDR3 is TGCGCCAGCAGCCTAGGACAGGGTTGGACCGGGGAGCTGTTTTTT. It encodes CASSLGQGWTGELFF.